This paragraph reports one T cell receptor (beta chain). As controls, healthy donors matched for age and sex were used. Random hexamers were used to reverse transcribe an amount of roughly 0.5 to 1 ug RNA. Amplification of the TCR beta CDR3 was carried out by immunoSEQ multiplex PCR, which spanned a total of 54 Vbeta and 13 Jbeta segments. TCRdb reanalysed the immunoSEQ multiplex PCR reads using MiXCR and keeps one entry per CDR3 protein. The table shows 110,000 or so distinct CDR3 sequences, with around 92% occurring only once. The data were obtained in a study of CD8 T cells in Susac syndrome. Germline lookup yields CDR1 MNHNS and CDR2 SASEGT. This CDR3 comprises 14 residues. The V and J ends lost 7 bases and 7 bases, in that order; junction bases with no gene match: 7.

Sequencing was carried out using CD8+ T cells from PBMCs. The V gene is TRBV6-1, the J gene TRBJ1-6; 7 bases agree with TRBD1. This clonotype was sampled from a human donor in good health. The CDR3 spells CASNDRDGNSPLHF. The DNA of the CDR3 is TGTGCCAGCAACGACAGGGACGGGAATTCACCCCTCCACTTT.